These T cell receptor beta chains were read from a single sample in a study of siplizumab effects on memory and regulatory T cells. Clones were read by immunoSEQ multiplex PCR, and TCRdb kept only the in-frame ones, dropping some. The sample shows under 95,000 clones, approximately 93% of them seen only once. Sequenced input: non-Treg CD4+ T cells sorted from blood. The receptors stem from a human donor in good health. The CDR3 runs from the conserved cysteine through the conserved F or W. Each record gives: D gene, V gene, J gene, CDR3 protein, CDR3 DNA. D genes are given only for firm matches.

-	TRBV11-2	TRBJ1-2	CASSLDRHYGYTF	TGTGCCAGCAGCTTGGACAGACACTATGGCTACACCTTC
-	TRBV21-1	TRBJ1-6	CASSKRSGEAGRNSPLHF	TGTGCCAGCAGCAAACGTTCAGGTGAGGCAGGCAGGAATTCACCCCTCCACTTT
-	TRBV6-6	TRBJ1-2	CASSYQVDYGYTF	TGTGCCAGCAGTTATCAGGTTGACTATGGCTACACCTTC
-	TRBV7-9	TRBJ1-2	CASSLPGRVNYGYTF	TGTGCCAGCAGCTTACCAGGCAGGGTTAACTATGGCTACACCTTC
-	TRBV19	TRBJ2-7	CASSQVGRDEHYEQYF	TGTGCCAGTTCCCAAGTCGGTCGGGACGAACACTACGAGCAGTACTTC
-	TRBV2	TRBJ2-1	CASSDERPGLSLQQFF	TGTGCCAGCAGTGATGAAAGACCGGGACTCAGCCTACAGCAGTTCTTC
TRBD2	TRBV2	TRBJ2-3	CASRMTSGGIDTQYF	TGTGCCAGCAGGATGACTAGCGGGGGCATAGATACGCAGTATTTT
-	TRBV30	TRBJ2-5	CAWSVLGGMETQYF	TGTGCCTGGAGTGTACTTGGGGGCATGGAGACCCAGTACTTC
TRBD1	TRBV5-1	TRBJ1-1	CASSLGQGAGTEAFF	TGCGCCAGCAGCCTTGGACAGGGGGCGGGGACTGAAGCTTTCTTT
-	TRBV7-3	TRBJ2-3	CASSVTGPDTQYF	TGTGCCAGCAGCGTCACAGGCCCAGATACGCAGTATTTT
-	TRBV10-3	TRBJ1-2	CAISGRRPDINGGYTF	TGTGCCATCAGTGGACGGAGACCAGATATAAACGGTGGCTACACCTTC
-	TRBV7-3	TRBJ1-1	CASSLGPTTEAFF	TGTGCCAGCAGCTTAGGGCCGACGACTGAAGCTTTCTTT
-	TRBV18	TRBJ2-5	CASSPLGRETQYF	TGTGCCAGCTCACCTCTAGGGAGGGAGACCCAGTACTTC
TRBD2	TRBV30	TRBJ2-3	CAWTAGGGDTQYF	TGTGCCTGGACCGCGGGGGGTGGAGATACGCAGTATTTT
-	TRBV27	TRBJ2-7	CASSLSGVWGYEQYF	TGTGCCAGCAGTTTATCAGGGGTCTGGGGCTACGAGCAGTACTTC
-	TRBV7-7	TRBJ2-3	CASSYRTPWKDTQYF	TGTGCTAGCAGCTATAGGACTCCGTGGAAGGATACGCAGTATTTT